This T cell receptor (beta chain) emerged from a study of CD8 T cells in ankylosing spondylitis. Study results and caveats: Earlier literature documents some of the motif variants in reactive arthritis synovial fluid and blood. Disease-linked clones displayed a CD8+ phenotype and appeared relatively rarely in peripheral blood. Typical of ankylosing spondylitis blood, it appeared, was a TCR beta motif of eight highly homologous variants. As reported, disease-linked clones showed significant enrichment in matched ankylosing spondylitis synovial fluid.

Researchers built TCR beta libraries using quantitative 5'-RACE with molecular barcodes. A single record per CDR3 protein comes from TCRdb applying MiXCR to the 5' RACE reads. Of more than 100,000 distinct CDR3 sequences listed, roughly 15% are singletons. This clonotype was seen at least ten times. Its target is not known. Germline-derived CDR1 and CDR2 are SGHRS and YFSETQ. The CDR3 sequence is 14 residues long. V lost 4 bases, J lost 4 bases, and 6 bases stayed unmatched. The receptor comes from a male donor with ankylosing spondylitis. The material sequenced was blood, either unsorted or a sorted T cell fraction (not recorded which). The gene calls are TRBV5-1 and TRBJ2-3; 7 positions match TRBD1. The CDR3 loop reads CASSRDSFPDTQYF. In DNA form, the CDR3 reads TGCGCCAGCAGCCGGGACAGTTTCCCAGATACGCAGTATTTT.